This T cell receptor beta chain was sequenced in a study of shared clonotypes between healthy human individuals. CDR1 and CDR2 from the germline V gene are MDHEN and SYDVKM. This CDR3 contains 16 residues. V was clipped by 6 bases and J by 3 bases; unmatched bases: 9. Repertoires were generated with immunoSEQ multiplex PCR, while TCRdb's copy carries only in-frame clones and drops some. The sample lists hundreds of thousands of clones; roughly 83% were seen once. The sequencing input was PBMCs. The source is a woman between 35 and 50 years old in good health. Some clones in this sample may be carry-over from other donors' samples. This chain uses TRBV28 with TRBJ2-3; 10 bases are shared with TRBD2. The CDR3 region is CASRSSGRAGTDTQYF. In DNA, the CDR3 is TGTGCCAGCAGATCAAGCGGGAGGGCCGGTACAGATACGCAGTATTTT.